This T cell receptor beta chain derives from a study of control samples from healthy donors and cancer patients. Produced via immunoSEQ multiplex PCR; TCRdb's table is partial and in-frame only. Among some 89,000 clones listed, 86% were seen once. This CDR3 region has 19 residues. Trimming cost V 4 bases and J 0 bases; bases outside gene matches: 11. Germline CDR1 PRHDT, CDR2 FYEKMQ (reference sequence). Sequences were obtained from blood. This chain links TRBV13 with TRBJ2-3, with 12 bases aligning to TRBD1. This TCR derives from a young man in good health. This CDR3 is CASSSPDPGQGASTDTQYF. CDR3 bases: TGTGCCAGCAGCTCCCCGGACCCGGGACAGGGGGCGAGCACAGATACGCAGTATTTT.